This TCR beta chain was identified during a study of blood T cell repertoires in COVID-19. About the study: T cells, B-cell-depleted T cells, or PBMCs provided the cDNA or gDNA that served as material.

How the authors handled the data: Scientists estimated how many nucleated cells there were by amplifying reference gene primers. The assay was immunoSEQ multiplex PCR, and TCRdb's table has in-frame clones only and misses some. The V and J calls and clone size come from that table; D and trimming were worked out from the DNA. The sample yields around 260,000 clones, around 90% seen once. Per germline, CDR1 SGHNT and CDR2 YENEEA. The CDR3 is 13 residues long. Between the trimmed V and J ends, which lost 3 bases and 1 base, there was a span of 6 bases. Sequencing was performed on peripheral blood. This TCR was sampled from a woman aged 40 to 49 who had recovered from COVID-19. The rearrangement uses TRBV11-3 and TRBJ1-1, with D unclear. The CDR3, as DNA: TGTGCCAGCAGCTTCTGGGCGAACACTGAAGCTTTCTTT. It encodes CASSFWANTEAFF.